A single sample is the source of the 21 T cell receptor beta chains below, sequenced in a study of human T cells and chemical hapten exposure. One entry per CDR3 protein results from TCRdb running MiXCR on the RACE reads. The sample holds about 250,000 distinct CDR3 sequences; around 7% are singletons and the top ten take about 1.2%. The time point denotes: pre-sensitization, week 0. Treatment in this sample: therapeutic diphenylcyclopropenone sensitization with weekly scalp DPC. This material consisted of whole blood, taken in connection with sensitization to the hapten diphenylcyclopropenone (DPC). The receptors stem from a man aged 18 to 35 with alopecia areata. Some clones in this sample may be carry-over from other donors' samples.

The chain couples TRBV2 to TRBJ2-7; no firm D call. The CDR3 has 13 amino acids. The V end lost 3 bases, the J end lost 4 bases, and 10 bases lay between the germline ends. Germline lookup yields CDR1 SNHLY and CDR2 FYNNEI. This CDR3 reads CASSDSQSYEQYF. In DNA, the CDR3 is TGTGCCAGCAGTGATTCTCAGTCGTACGAGCAGTACTTC.

Only a few counts were recorded for this clonotype. The rearrangement uses TRBV27 and TRBJ2-1; D may be TRBD1 or TRBD2 (6 bases each). The CDR3 runs to 16 residues. Germline V gene data show CDR1 as MNHEY and CDR2 as SMNVEV (reference sequence). V dropped 2 bases and J dropped 1 base, with 12 bases sitting between them. DNA of the CDR3: TGTGCCAGCAGTTTACCCCGGGGGCCTTCCTACAATGAGCAGTTCTTC. This codes for CASSLPRGPSYNEQFF.

This clonotype was recorded at least ten times. This chain joins TRBV6-5 and TRBJ1-5, with D perhaps TRBD1 (5 bases). V lost 6 bases and J lost 2, with 17 bases in between. Germline V gene lookup returns CDR1 MNHEY and CDR2 SVGAGI. This CDR3 region has 16 residues. CDR3 sequence: CASRPFGGVGNQPQHF. CDR3 DNA: TGTGCCAGCAGACCCTTTGGGGGTGTGGGCAATCAGCCCCAGCATTTT.

This clonotype was detected a few times. This chain links TRBV7-2 with TRBJ2-1, with a possible D match to TRBD1 (5 bases). Trimming pared 0 bases from V and 2 bases from J, leaving 17 bases between. The CDR3 loop spans 18 amino acids. Germline V gene data show CDR1 as SGHTA and CDR2 as FQGNSA. The chain's CDR3 is CASSLASRAGKTYNEQFF. In nucleotides, the CDR3 is TGTGCCAGCAGCTTAGCGTCCAGGGCAGGGAAAACCTACAATGAGCAGTTCTTC. Full variable domain (missing parts from reference TRBV7-2 and TRBJ2-1): GAGVSQSPSNKVTEKGKDVELRCDPISGHTALYWYRQSLGQGLEFLIYFQGNSAPDKSGLPSDRFSAERTGGSVSTLTIQRTQQEDSAVYLCASSLASRAGKTYNEQFFGPGTRLTVL.

The chain joins TRBV28 to TRBJ1-1; D is unclear. The CDR3 is made up of 14 amino acids. The germline CDR1 and CDR2 sequences are MDHEN and SYDVKM. V was shortened by 3 bases and J by 1 base, with 9 bases between the two germline ends. The CDR3 region is CASSLGWRNTEAFF. The CDR3 region has the DNA TGTGCCAGCAGTTTGGGATGGAGGAACACTGAAGCTTTCTTT.

The chain joins TRBV11-2 to TRBJ2-3; D is uncertain. The CDR3 extends over 14 amino acids. Per germline, CDR1 SGHAT and CDR2 FQNNGV. V lost 1 base, J lost 6 bases, and 11 bases lay in between. The CDR3, as DNA: TGTGCCAGCAGCTTAGGACGTCCCGTCGATACGCAGTATTTT. This translates into CASSLGRPVDTQYF.

The sample holds a few counts of this clonotype. A read error may account for a junction end that differs from germline. J is TRBJ1-1 and V is TRBV5-1; D perhaps matches TRBD1 (5 bases). The CDR3 is 12 amino acids. Germline values: CDR1 SGHRS, CDR2 YFSETQ. The CDR3, as DNA: TGCGCCAGCAGATTGGAGAGGGGAGAAGCTTTCTTT. The encoded protein is CASRLERGEAFF.

The V and J genes are TRBV7-2 and TRBJ2-5, with D perhaps TRBD1 or TRBD2 (7 bases each). The ends were cut back, 1 base at V and 7 bases at J, with 19 bases in the middle. The CDR3 runs to 16 residues. Germline V CDR1 and CDR2: SGHTA, FQGNSA. CDR3 DNA: TGTGCCAGCAGCTTAGAGGTCCCTCAGGGGGAGGGGACCCAGTACTTC. This sequence encodes CASSLEVPQGEGTQYF.

This clonotype was observed many times. The chain recombines TRBV12-3 or TRBV12-4 with TRBJ1-5, with no clear D. The CDR3 length is 13 residues. V was shortened by 6 bases and J by 0 bases, with 6 bases between the two germline ends. The CDR3 DNA follows: TGTGCCAGCAGCCTTTATAGCAATCAGCCCCAGCATTTT. Protein: CASSLYSNQPQHF.

The genes are TRBV6-5 and TRBJ2-3; no clear D gene. The CDR3 extends over 13 amino acids. Germline values: CDR1 MNHEY, CDR2 SVGAGI. Trimming removed 5 bases at V and 1 base at J, with 7 bases between. The CDR3 loop reads CASSTPGTDTQYF. The CDR3 DNA sequence: TGTGCCAGCAGTACTCCGGGCACAGATACGCAGTATTTT.

This clonotype was counted only a few times. The chain links TRBV29-1 to TRBJ2-3; 8 bases are a match to TRBD1. CDR1 is SQVTM and CDR2 is ANQGSEA in the germline V gene. The CDR3 has 15 residues. Losses at the gene ends were 4 bases for V and 4 bases for J; bases not matched to a gene: 10. DNA for the CDR3: TGCAGCGTTGGGAGGACAGGGACTCTTGCAGATACGCAGTATTTT. It translates to CSVGRTGTLADTQYF.

This clonotype was counted between two and nine times. The V gene is TRBV7-3, the J gene TRBJ1-6, with a possible D match to TRBD1 (6 bases). Germline V CDR1 and CDR2: SGHTA, FQGTGA. V was trimmed by 4 bases and J by 5 bases, leaving 15 bases between them. The CDR3 has 16 amino acids. CDR3 sequence (DNA): TGTGCCAGCAGCTCCCTCCCCGGGACAAATAATTCACCCCTCCACTTT. Protein sequence: CASSSLPGTNNSPLHF.

The J gene is TRBJ1-5, the V gene TRBV27; no reliable D call. The CDR3 is made up of 13 amino acids. The germline gives CDR1 MNHEY, CDR2 SMNVEV (reference sequence). Between the trimmed V and J ends, which lost 3 bases and 7 bases, there was a span of 10 bases. The CDR3 DNA is TGTGCCAGCAGTTTTACGGTAGACCAGCCCCAGCATTTT. Protein: CASSFTVDQPQHF.

This clonotype was seen only a few times. This chain's CDR3 is CASSTGTYGYTF. For the CDR3, the DNA is TGTGCCAGCAGTACCGGGACCTATGGCTACACCTTC. V and J are TRBV12-3 or TRBV12-4 and TRBJ1-2; possibly TRBD1 for D (5 bases). V shed 5 bases and J shed 4 bases, with 8 bases lying between them. This CDR3 spans 12 amino acids.

This clonotype was seen a few times. The chain uses TRBV7-2 and TRBJ1-1; possibly TRBD1 for D (5 bases). Looked up from germline, CDR1 is SGHTA and CDR2 is FQGNSA. Trimming removed 5 bases from V and 1 base from J, with 17 bases in between. The CDR3 is 16 residues long. The CDR3 coding sequence is TGTGCCAGCAGCCGGGGGTGGGCAGGCTGGAACACTGAAGCTTTCTTT. This codes for CASSRGWAGWNTEAFF. Full variable domain (rest looked up from reference TRBV7-2 and TRBJ1-1): GAGVSQSPSNKVTEKGKDVELRCDPISGHTALYWYRQSLGQGLEFLIYFQGNSAPDKSGLPSDRFSAERTGGSVSTLTIQRTQQEDSAVYLCASSRGWAGWNTEAFFGQGTRLTVV.

This clonotype was detected a few times. This sequence joins TRBV5-1 and TRBJ1-1; TRBD1 matches 10 bases. V was pared by 4 bases and J by 0 bases, with 6 bases of the junction left unmatched. CDR3 length: 16 amino acids. Germline V CDR1 and CDR2: SGHRS, YFSETQ. CDR3 sequence: CASSPGQGGMNTEAFF. In DNA form, the CDR3 reads TGCGCCAGCAGCCCCGGACAGGGGGGGATGAACACTGAAGCTTTCTTT.

J is TRBJ1-1 and V is TRBV12-3 or TRBV12-4; 10 bases are shared with TRBD1. V was pared by 7 bases and J by 6 bases, with 11 bases of the junction left unmatched. This CDR3 comprises 15 residues. CDR3 sequence: CASNPDRGLFAEAFF. The CDR3 DNA is TGTGCCAGCAATCCAGACAGGGGGCTTTTCGCTGAAGCTTTCTTT.

This clonotype was picked up many times. The chain is built from TRBV7-9 and TRBJ2-7, with 9 bases lining up with TRBD1. CDR1 SEHNR and CDR2 FQNEAQ come from the germline V gene (reference sequence). The CDR3 runs to 14 residues. J was trimmed by 5 bases and V by 4 bases; bases with no gene match: 6. The CDR3 reads CASSSGQGRNEQYF. Written as DNA, the CDR3 is TGTGCCAGCAGCTCGGGACAGGGTCGGAACGAGCAGTACTTC.

J is TRBJ2-1 and V is TRBV7-6; 7 nucleotides align to TRBD2. Per germline, CDR1 SGHVS and CDR2 FNYEAQ. The CDR3 runs to 16 residues. V lost 2 bases, J lost 7 bases, and 11 bases stayed unmatched. CDR3 DNA: TGTGCCAGCAGCTTATACCTAGCGGTTGGGTATAATGAGCAGTTCTTC. This translates into CASSLYLAVGYNEQFF.

This clonotype was found a few times. The rearrangement joins TRBV29-1 to TRBJ2-3; D may be TRBD1 or TRBD2 (5 bases each). CDR1 and CDR2 from the germline V gene are SQVTM and ANQGSEA. This CDR3 comprises 11 residues. The DNA for the CDR3 is TGCAGTGGGACCGTGGGCGATACGCAGTATTTT. Residues: CSGTVGDTQYF.

In its sample, this clonotype was seen many times. V gene TRBV19 combines with J gene TRBJ1-2; D is unresolved. The CDR3 length is 16 residues. Trimming shortened V by 2 bases and J by 4 bases, and 17 bases separated the two germline ends. Germline V gene data show CDR1 as LNHDA and CDR2 as SQIVND (reference sequence). The CDR3 here is CASSILLATRLYGYTF. The DNA for the CDR3 is TGTGCCAGTAGTATACTTTTAGCAACTCGACTCTATGGCTACACCTTC. The whole variable domain, remainder taken from reference TRBV19 and TRBJ1-2, is DGGITQSPKYLFRKEGQNVTLSCEQNLNHDAMYWYRQDPGQGLRLIYYSQIVNDFQKGDIAEGYSVSREKKESFPLTVTSAQKNPTAFYLCASSILLATRLYGYTFGSGTRLTVV.